Listed below are T cell receptor beta chains from one sample, sequenced in a study of shared clonotypes between healthy human individuals. The data were produced by immunoSEQ multiplex PCR, yet TCRdb's version contains in-frame clones alone and is incomplete. In the table there are about 2.4 million clones, 80% to 95% of which are singletons. The specimen sequenced was naive CD4+ T cells from PBMCs. These receptors came from a man younger than 35 in good health. Some clones in this sample may be carry-over from other donors' samples. Both conserved end residues are part of each CDR3. The D gene is left open where the match is weak. Part of the rows lack a size; the others show once, few, many or a class for expanded clones.

clone size,V gene,J gene,D gene,CDR3 DNA,CDR3 protein
.,TRBV28,TRBJ2-5,TRBD2,TGTGCCAGCAGTCTAGCGGGAGCGGGCCAAGAGACCCAGTACTTC,CASSLAGAGQETQYF
.,TRBV21-1,TRBJ2-1,.,TGTGCCAGCAGCAAAGTAAAGGTGGTACTAGCGGGAGGGTTCCCCTACAATGAGCAGTTCTTC,CASSKVKVVLAGGFPYNEQFF
.,TRBV5-1,TRBJ1-4,.,TGCGCCAGCAGCTCCGCGGGGACAAGTAATGAAAAACTGTTTTTT,CASSSAGTSNEKLFF
.,TRBV11-2,TRBJ2-7,TRBD2,TGTGCCAGCAGCGCGTTAGCGGGAGCCTTCGAGCAGTACTTC,CASSALAGAFEQYF
.,TRBV11-3,TRBJ2-1,TRBD1,TGTGCCAGCAGCCGGGGACAGGGCTCCTACAATGAGCAGTTCTTC,CASSRGQGSYNEQFF
.,TRBV9,TRBJ2-1,.,TGTGCCAGCAGCGTAGCTACCCGCGGTAATGAGCAGTTCTTC,CASSVATRGNEQFF
.,TRBV5-1,TRBJ1-2,.,TGCGCCAGCAGCTTGCCCCAGCCCCTCTATGGCTACACCTTC,CASSLPQPLYGYTF
once,TRBV28,TRBJ1-1,.,TGTGCCAGCAGTTTAAACCCCTCCTTTACAGCTTTCTTT,CASSLNPSFTAFF
.,TRBV7-3,TRBJ2-3,.,TGTGCCAGCAGCCCATGGACAGCCCGGAGCACAGATACGCAGTATTTT,CASSPWTARSTDTQYF
.,TRBV5-4,TRBJ2-5,TRBD2,TGTGCCAGCAGCTTGAAACTAGCGGGAGAAGAGACCCAGTACTTC,CASSLKLAGEETQYF
.,TRBV6-1,TRBJ1-5,TRBD1,TGTGCCAGCAGTCTATTCACAGGGGGAGGTCAGCCCCAGCATTTT,CASSLFTGGGQPQHF
.,TRBV30,TRBJ1-1,.,TGTGCCTGGATAGCCGGGATCGCCGTCGACACTGAAGCTTTCTTT,CAWIAGIAVDTEAFF
.,TRBV15,TRBJ1-1,TRBD1,TGTGCCACCAGCTGGGGAGACAGGGCGAACACTGAAGCTTTCTTT,CATSWGDRANTEAFF
.,TRBV27,TRBJ2-7,.,TGTGCCAGCAGTCCCCCCGGCTCCTACGAGCAGTACTTC,CASSPPGSYEQYF
.,TRBV28,TRBJ1-2,.,TGTGCCAGCAGTTTAGCCCCTGGGCTACCGGGTGGCTACACCTTC,CASSLAPGLPGGYTF
.,TRBV7-2,TRBJ2-1,TRBD2,TGTGCCAGCAGCTTAGTAGCGGGTGCCTACAATGAGCAGTTCTTC,CASSLVAGAYNEQFF
.,TRBV6-6,TRBJ2-7,.,TGTGCCAGCAGCTCATCCACCTACGAGCAGTACTTC,CASSSSTYEQYF
.,TRBV4-3,TRBJ2-7,TRBD1,TGCGCCAGCAGCCACGCAGGGGGTGGGCTATACTTC,CASSHAGGGLYF
.,TRBV6-1,TRBJ1-1,.,TGTGCCAGCAATGACCGGGCCGACACTGAAGCTTTCTTT,CASNDRADTEAFF
.,TRBV5-1,TRBJ2-7,.,TGCGCCAGCAGCGTGGGGTTAGGGAACTACGAGCAGTACTTC,CASSVGLGNYEQYF
.,TRBV6-1,TRBJ2-7,.,TGTGCCAGCAGTGAAGCCTACCCCGCCCGCCGGGACGAGCAGTACTTC,CASSEAYPARRDEQYF
.,TRBV28,TRBJ1-4,.,TGTGCCAGCAGTTCCCCAACAGGGCCCGGGAAACTGTTTTTT,CASSSPTGPGKLFF
.,TRBV27,TRBJ1-1,.,TGTGCCAGCAGGTCCGCCAGGGAAGGGAACACTGAAGCTTTCTTT,CASRSAREGNTEAFF
.,TRBV5-1,TRBJ2-5,TRBD2,TGCGCCAGCAGCTTGGGGGGGACTAGCCAAGAGACCCAGTACTTC,CASSLGGTSQETQYF
.,TRBV6-6,TRBJ2-1,.,TGTGCCAGCAGTTATGAAGGCGGCGGTGAGCAGTTCTTC,CASSYEGGGEQFF
once,TRBV5-1,TRBJ1-1,TRBD1,TGCGCCAGCAGCGCGGGACAGGGGGCAAGTGGGACTGAAGCTTTCTTT,CASSAGQGASGTEAFF
.,TRBV25-1,TRBJ1-1,TRBD1,TGTGCCAGCAGTGACTGGACAGGGAGTAGGGCTTTCTTT,CASSDWTGSRAFF
.,TRBV30,TRBJ1-1,TRBD1,TGTGCCTGGACAGGGGGCGCGGGAACTGAAGCTTTCTTT,CAWTGGAGTEAFF
.,TRBV5-1,TRBJ2-7,TRBD2,TGCGCCAGCTCTGGACTAGCGGGCCTCTACGAGCAGTACTTC,CASSGLAGLYEQYF
once,TRBV9,TRBJ2-3,TRBD2,TGTGCCAGCAGCCCATTGGGACTAGCGGGCGGAGATACGCAGTATTTT,CASSPLGLAGGDTQYF
.,TRBV10-2,TRBJ1-5,.,TGCGCCAGCAGTGACCCGGACAGCCGGTATAGCAATCAGCCCCAGCATTTT,CASSDPDSRYSNQPQHF
.,TRBV7-9,TRBJ2-3,TRBD1,TGTGCCAGCAGCTTAGGGACAGGGAGTACAGATACGCAGTATTTT,CASSLGTGSTDTQYF
.,TRBV18,TRBJ1-1,TRBD1,TGTGCCAGCTCGCAACAGGGGAGCGCTGAAGCTTTCTTT,CASSQQGSAEAFF
.,TRBV5-4,TRBJ1-1,.,TGTGCCAGCAGCTCCACCATCGGGACACCGAACACTGAAGCTTTCTTT,CASSSTIGTPNTEAFF
.,TRBV10-3,TRBJ1-2,.,TGTGCCATCGGAACCGGGACCTTCTATGGCTACACCTTC,CAIGTGTFYGYTF
.,TRBV19,TRBJ2-1,TRBD2,TGTGCCAGTAGTAGACTAGCGGGAGAAAGGGTCAATGAGCAGTTCTTC,CASSRLAGERVNEQFF
.,TRBV7-3,TRBJ2-7,TRBD1,TGTGCCAGCAGCACAAGACAGGGGAACGAGCAGTACTTC,CASSTRQGNEQYF
.,TRBV11-3,TRBJ2-3,.,TGTGCCAGCAGCCCTGAAGGGAATGGCGTGGGCACAGATACGCAGTATTTT,CASSPEGNGVGTDTQYF
.,TRBV11-1,TRBJ2-5,TRBD2,TGTGCCAGCAGCCGGACTAGCGGGAGAGCTATACTACAAGAGACCCAGTACTTC,CASSRTSGRAILQETQYF
.,TRBV9,TRBJ2-7,.,TGTGCCAGCAGCGTAACCCACGTGGGGGGCGTTCAGCAGTACTTC,CASSVTHVGGVQQYF
.,TRBV6-5,TRBJ2-1,TRBD2,TGTGCCAGCAGGGCGAGCGGGGGTTCCTACAATGAGCAGTTCTTC,CASRASGGSYNEQFF
.,TRBV18,TRBJ1-1,TRBD1,TGTGCCAGCTCAATCCTCAGAGAGGGGGCATTAGCTTTCTTT,CASSILREGALAFF
.,TRBV11-2,TRBJ2-2,.,TGTGCCAGCAGCTTAGTTCGCTTTCGACGGTACGGGAGCGGGGAGCTGTTTTTT,CASSLVRFRRYGSGELFF
.,TRBV5-1,TRBJ1-5,.,TGCGCCAGCAGCTTGGTACCCGGGACCTCAAATCAGCCCCAGCATTTT,CASSLVPGTSNQPQHF
.,TRBV28,TRBJ2-7,TRBD1,TGTGCCAGCAGTTACCCACTACCAAATCCGGGACAGGGTTCTAGCTCCTACGAGCAGTACTTC,CASSYPLPNPGQGSSSYEQYF
.,TRBV15,TRBJ1-1,.,TGTGCCACCAGCAGGGGGAAGACTGAAGCTTTCTTT,CATSRGKTEAFF
.,TRBV6-1,TRBJ1-5,.,TGTGCCAGCAGTGAATATGCGTGGGAGGCTTCTCAGCCCCAGCATTTT,CASSEYAWEASQPQHF
.,TRBV28,TRBJ1-2,TRBD1,TGTGCCAGCAGCGTGACCACAGGGGAATATGGCTACACCTTC,CASSVTTGEYGYTF
.,TRBV6-1,TRBJ2-1,.,TGTGCCAGCAGTGAATGGTACAGGTTAAACTACAATGAGCAGTTCTTC,CASSEWYRLNYNEQFF